This passage covers 25 T cell receptor beta chains from one sample sequenced in a study of CD8+CD57+ T cells in acquired aplastic anemia. The template used for profiling TCR beta VDJ and CDR3 was genomic DNA. TCRdb ran MiXCR on the reads and lists one entry per CDR3 protein. The sample comprises tens of thousands of distinct CDR3 sequences, 40% to 50% of which are singletons, and 66% rests with the top ten. Sample: sorted CD4+, CD8+, or CD8+CD57+ T cells (not recorded which) from PBMCs. The receptors originated from a human donor in good health, serving as a control.

This clonotype has a count of ten or more. The rearrangement links TRBV10-3 to TRBJ2-3, with 8 bases matching TRBD2. This CDR3 comprises 15 residues. CDR1 is ENHRY, CDR2 SYGVKD, per germline. With V trimmed by 3 bases and J by 0 bases, 2 bases remained unmatched. CDR3 residues: CAISESSGSTDTQYF. DNA of the CDR3: TGTGCCATCAGTGAATCTAGCGGGAGCACAGATACGCAGTATTTT.

Only a few counts were recorded for this clonotype. This chain joins TRBV11-2 and TRBJ1-5; a possible D gene is TRBD1 (6 bases). The germline V gene encodes CDR1 SGHAT and CDR2 FQNNGV. The CDR3 is 16 residues long. Trimming left V 0 bases short and J 3 bases short, with 12 bases between. The chain's CDR3 is CASSLDLPGANQPQHF. Here the CDR3 DNA reads TGTGCCAGCAGCTTAGATCTCCCAGGGGCCAATCAGCCCCAGCATTTT.

This clonotype was counted ten times or more. V usage is TRBV2 and J usage is TRBJ1-5; D not certain. Trimming took off 2 bases at V and 3 bases at J, with 2 bases between the two ends. Germline V gene lookup returns CDR1 SNHLY and CDR2 FYNNEI. This CDR3 region has 12 residues. CDR3 protein: CASSENNQPQHF. In nucleotides, the CDR3 is TGTGCCAGCAGTGAAAACAATCAGCCCCAGCATTTT.

In its sample, this clonotype was seen a few times. The rearrangement links TRBV9 to TRBJ2-1, with 11 bases that match TRBD1. This CDR3 spans 16 amino acids. V lost 4 bases to trimming and J lost 8 bases; unmatched junction nucleotides: 11. CDR1 SGDLS and CDR2 YYNGEE come from the germline V gene. The DNA of the CDR3 is TGTGCCAGCAGCCCCAGGTCCGGGACAGGGGGGTATGAGCAGTTCTTC. Residues: CASSPRSGTGGYEQFF.

J is TRBJ1-1 and V is TRBV10-3, with D possibly TRBD1 on 5 matching bases. The V and J ends lost 5 bases and 2 bases respectively, with 9 bases between them. The CDR3 length is 13 residues. Germline V gives CDR1 ENHRY, CDR2 SYGVKD. CDR3 sequence: CAISMTVNTEAFF. CDR3 nucleotides: TGTGCCATCAGTATGACAGTAAACACTGAAGCTTTCTTT.

This clonotype was observed a handful of times. V is TRBV12-3 or TRBV12-4 and J is TRBJ1-1; D ambiguous. Between the trimmed V and J ends, which lost 6 bases and 6 bases, there was a span of 17 bases. The length of the CDR3 is 14 residues. The CDR3: CASRETGMIPEAFF. DNA of the CDR3: TGTGCCAGCAGAGAAACCGGGATGATCCCTGAAGCTTTCTTT.

This clonotype was detected many times. The chain is built from TRBV25-1 and TRBJ2-3, with 7 nucleotides matching TRBD1. From germline, CDR1 is MGHDK and CDR2 SYGVNS. This CDR3 has 15 amino acids. V shed 6 bases, J shed 2 bases, and the junction held 8 bases outside the gene matches. CDR3 protein: CASSPPGQTTDTQYF. For the CDR3, the DNA is TGTGCCAGCAGCCCACCGGGACAGACCACAGATACGCAGTATTTT.

The chain recombines TRBV20-1 with TRBJ2-5; D remains unclear. Germline V CDR1 and CDR2: DFQATT, SNEGSKA (reference sequence). Trimming cost V 3 bases and J 3 bases, with 8 bases left between them. The CDR3 is made up of 12 amino acids. The CDR3 sequence is CSASKGKETQYF. For the CDR3, the DNA is TGCAGTGCTAGTAAAGGAAAAGAGACCCAGTACTTC.

The J gene is TRBJ1-5, the V gene TRBV7-8; no clear D gene. The V and J ends lost 9 bases and 1 base respectively, with 16 bases between them. This CDR3 is built from 15 residues. Germline V gene lookup returns CDR1 SGHVS and CDR2 FQNEAQ. This CDR3 reads CASSIERRSNQPQHF. CDR3 in DNA: TGTGCCAGTAGTATTGAGCGGAGGAGCAATCAGCCCCAGCATTTT.

The rearrangement joins TRBV29-1 to TRBJ2-7, with 11 bases that match TRBD1. Germline CDR1 and CDR2: SQVTM and ANQGSEA. The CDR3 loop spans 13 amino acids. V lost 7 bases to trimming and J lost 7 bases; unmatched junction nucleotides: 9. This CDR3 reads CSADRGRRWEQYF. CDR3 sequence (DNA): TGCAGCGCGGACAGGGGGCGCCGGTGGGAGCAGTACTTC.

The V and J genes are TRBV27 and TRBJ2-1, with 9 bases aligning to TRBD2. The trim removed 2 bases at V and 7 bases at J, leaving 6 bases unmatched. CDR1 MNHEY and CDR2 SMNVEV come from the germline V gene (reference sequence). CDR3 size: 15 residues. As DNA, the CDR3 is TGTGCCAGCAGTTTAGTAGCGGGAGCTGATAATGAGCAGTTCTTC. Translated, it gives CASSLVAGADNEQFF.

This clonotype was counted between two and nine times. The chain's CDR3 is CATSGCPGTGEDEQFF. In DNA, the CDR3 is TGTGCCACCAGCGGATGTCCCGGGACAGGGGAGGATGAGCAGTTCTTC. The chain joins TRBV15 to TRBJ2-1; 10 bases match TRBD1. The CDR3 contains 16 residues. Trimming at V came to 5 bases and at J to 8 bases, leaving 12 bases not matched to a gene. Germline lookup yields CDR1 LNHNV and CDR2 YYDKDF (reference sequence).

The gene calls are TRBV2 and TRBJ1-5, with D hard to call. The V gene lost 7 bases and the J gene lost 3 bases, with 19 bases spanning the gap. This CDR3 is 16 amino acids long. Germline V CDR1 and CDR2: SNHLY, FYNNEI. The CDR3 here is CASTDELIGLNQPQHF. The CDR3 region has the DNA TGTGCCAGCACCGATGAATTGATAGGACTCAATCAGCCCCAGCATTTT.

Written as DNA, the CDR3 is TGTGCCAGCAGCTGGCGGACAGAAAAGGACGAGCAGTACTTC. Translated, it gives CASSWRTEKDEQYF. The chain recombines TRBV5-5 with TRBJ2-7, with D perhaps matching TRBD1 (6 bases). Trimming cost V 3 bases and J 5 bases, with 15 bases left between them. This CDR3 region has 14 residues. Germline V gene lookup returns CDR1 SGHKS and CDR2 YYEKEE (reference sequence).

There are many counts of this clonotype. This chain links TRBV9 with TRBJ1-2; D is unresolved. The CDR3 is made up of 13 amino acids. Germline V lookup: CDR1 SGDLS, CDR2 YYNGEE. Trimming left V 0 bases short and J 5 bases short, with 8 bases between. CDR3 DNA sequence: TGTGCCAGCAGCGTAGCTGGGAATTATGGCTACACCTTC. Its protein product is CASSVAGNYGYTF.

V and J are TRBV10-3 and TRBJ1-2, with D possibly matching TRBD1 (5 bases). This CDR3 contains 14 residues. The V gene's germline CDR1 is ENHRY and CDR2 SYGVKD. The V end was cut by 5 bases, the J end by 7 bases, with 17 bases between. The CDR3 region is CAISPNGVGVGYTF. The DNA for the CDR3 is TGTGCCATCAGTCCCAACGGGGTAGGGGTTGGCTACACCTTC.

Details on this clonotype: A junction end diverges from the germline sequence, so it may reflect a read error. The genes are TRBV19 and TRBJ2-1, with TRBD2 matching 9 bases. Looked up from germline, CDR1 is LNHDA and CDR2 is SQIVND (reference sequence). The CDR3 is 16 residues long. For the CDR3, the DNA is TGTACCAGTAGTATCCGACTAGCGGAGACCTACAATGAGCAGTTCTTC. This translates into CTSSIRLAETYNEQFF.

This clonotype appeared a few times. A much larger clone lies one base from this, so it may be a read error. This chain connects TRBV7-9 to TRBJ2-1, with D tentatively TRBD2 (5 bases). Per the germline V gene, CDR1 is SEHNR and CDR2 is FQNEAQ (reference sequence). The CDR3 covers 12 residues. V was cut by 2 bases and J by 10 bases, with 9 bases left in between. CDR3 in amino acids: CASSLSEDEQFF. Written as DNA, the CDR3 is TGTGCCAGCAGCTTATCGGAGGACGAGCAGTTCTTC. Complete variable domain (other parts from reference TRBV7-9 and TRBJ2-1): DTGVSQNPRHKITKRGQNVTFRCDPISEHNRLYWYRQTLGQGPEFLTYFQNEAQLEKSRLLSDRFSAERPKGSFSTLEIQRTEQGDSAMYLCASSLSEDEQFFGPGTRLTVL.

This clonotype came up many times. As DNA, the CDR3 is TGTGCCAGCAGTGCTTTCTCCGGCGGGAACAATGAGCAGTTCTTC. Translation: CASSAFSGGNNEQFF. The chain combines TRBV9 with TRBJ2-1; possibly TRBD2 for D (6 bases). V dropped 5 bases and J dropped 5 bases, with 17 bases sitting between them. The CDR3 runs 15 residues. Germline assignment: CDR1 SGDLS and CDR2 YYNGEE.

This clonotype was detected many times. A read error may be the cause here, since a much bigger clone is one base away. This sequence joins TRBV15 and TRBJ2-7, with D possibly TRBD2 on 6 matching bases. The CDR3 has 14 amino acids. The germline V gene encodes CDR1 LNHNV and CDR2 YYDKDF (reference sequence). Trimming pared 3 bases from V and 9 bases from J, leaving 18 bases between. Here the CDR3 reads CATSSSSGEGGQYF. CDR3 nucleotides: TGTGCCACCAGCAGTTCCTCGGGGGAAGGAGGGCAGTACTTC.

This clonotype was seen a few times. This CDR3 reads CASSYSLGTGTYQPQHF. The CDR3 DNA sequence: TGTGCCAGCAGTTACTCCCTTGGGACAGGGACTTATCAGCCCCAGCATTTT. The V gene is TRBV6-5, the J gene TRBJ1-5; 9 bases match TRBD1. V was clipped by 0 bases and J by 5 bases; unmatched bases: 8. Germline CDR1 reads MNHEY; CDR2 reads SVGAGI. This CDR3 region has 17 residues.

The sample holds many counts of this clonotype. Written as DNA, the CDR3 is TGTGCCAGCAGCTTAAGTCCGGGCTCGGATGGCTACACCTTC. Its protein is CASSLSPGSDGYTF. The rearrangement joins TRBV11-3 to TRBJ1-2; D not certain. Germline V gene data show CDR1 as SGHNT and CDR2 as YENEEA. V lost 2 bases, J lost 6 bases, and 13 bases lay in between. The CDR3 loop spans 14 amino acids.

This clonotype was counted many times. The chain uses TRBV15 and TRBJ2-5, with TRBD2 identical over 7 bases. Germline V lookup: CDR1 LNHNV, CDR2 YYDKDF (reference sequence). V shed 4 bases, J shed 5 bases, and the junction held 10 bases outside the gene matches. The CDR3 covers 15 residues. The CDR3, as DNA: TGTGCCACCAGCAAACCCGGTCGACTAGCTGAGACCCAGTACTTC. Translating it yields CATSKPGRLAETQYF.

This clonotype has a handful of counts. The V call is TRBV27, the J call TRBJ1-2, with a possible D match to TRBD1 (6 bases). This CDR3 has 16 residues. The germline gives CDR1 MNHEY, CDR2 SMNVEV (reference sequence). The ends were cut back, 2 bases at V and 6 bases at J, with 19 bases in the middle. The DNA of the CDR3 is TGTGCCAGCAGTTTAGGAGCAGGGGCAGGTCATAATGGCTACACCTTC. Its translation: CASSLGAGAGHNGYTF.

This clonotype was seen a few times. The chain combines TRBV6-2 or TRBV6-3 with TRBJ2-1, with 8 bases lining up with TRBD1. J lost 6 bases, V lost 2 bases, and 12 bases had no gene match. Germline V gene lookup returns CDR1 MNHEY and CDR2 SVGEGT. The CDR3 totals 17 residues. The CDR3 here is CASSYRKGQGGGNEQFF. In DNA, the CDR3 is TGTGCCAGCAGTTACCGTAAAGGACAGGGTGGCGGCAATGAGCAGTTCTTC.